The 29 T cell receptor beta chains below all came from one sample that was sequenced in a study of spatial heterogeneity in lung cancer. TCRdb reprocessed the 5' RACE reads with MiXCR, giving one entry per CDR3 protein. The data hold 50,000 to 60,000 distinct CDR3 sequences, with 6% to 8.5% observed a single time. Time point defined: blood at routine non-recurrence follow-up after resection. Without sorting, whole RNA was sequenced from tumor, nontumor lung or frozen PBMC. Sequencing was performed on PBMCs, taken at follow-up. The receptors were sampled from a female donor with early-stage non-small cell lung cancer.

This clonotype was observed at least ten times. The chain couples TRBV5-1 to TRBJ1-1; D is perhaps TRBD1 (5 bases). With 0 bases removed from V and 0 bases from J, the gap between germline ends came to 18 bases. The CDR3 is 18 amino acids. Per germline, CDR1 SGHRS and CDR2 YFSETQ. CDR3 nucleotide sequence: TGCGCCAGCAGCTTGGCACTCGGGACGGCCGTAATGAACACTGAAGCTTTCTTT. Translated: CASSLALGTAVMNTEAFF.

The table lists this clonotype with many counts. The chain links TRBV5-1 to TRBJ1-5; D gene uncertain. The CDR3 is 13 residues long. V lost 3 bases and J 7 bases, leaving 11 bases between the germline ends. The V gene's germline CDR1 is SGHRS and CDR2 YFSETQ. The CDR3 here is CASSYGLDQPQHF. The CDR3 nucleotides read TGCGCCAGCAGCTACGGATTGGACCAGCCCCAGCATTTT.

Many counts were recorded for this clonotype. The chain links TRBV5-1 to TRBJ1-5, with 8 bases lining up with TRBD1. V dropped 3 bases and J dropped 6; count of bases not matched to a gene: 8. Germline loops: CDR1 SGHRS, CDR2 YFSETQ. The CDR3 runs 15 residues. The DNA for the CDR3 is TGCGCCAGCAGCTCAGGGGGCGAGGGGATTCAGCCCCAGCATTTT. It yields the protein CASSSGGEGIQPQHF. Complete variable domain (other parts from reference TRBV5-1 and TRBJ1-5): KAGVTQTPRYLIKTRGQQVTLSCSPISGHRSVSWYQQTPGQGLQFLFEYFSETQRNKGNFPGRFSGRQFSNSRSEMNVSTLELGDSALYLCASSSGGEGIQPQHFGDGTRLSIL.

The CDR3 DNA reads TGTGCCAGCAGCCCCCTCAGCGTGAACTTGCGTGATGAGCAGTTCTTC. Translation gives CASSPLSVNLRDEQFF. The V and J genes are TRBV7-2 and TRBJ2-1; D gene unclear. CDR1 is SGHTA and CDR2 is FQGNSA in the germline V gene. The CDR3 is 16 amino acids. V lost 5 bases, J lost 8 bases, and 22 bases lay in between.

This clonotype has at least ten counts. The genes are TRBV5-1 and TRBJ1-3; 8 bases are a match to TRBD1. This CDR3 has 16 amino acids. The J segment lost 0 bases and the V segment lost 3 bases, leaving 5 bases of the junction unmatched. Germline values: CDR1 SGHRS, CDR2 YFSETQ. The CDR3 reads CASSSGTGNSGNTIYF. The CDR3 DNA reads as TGCGCCAGCAGCTCCGGGACAGGAAACTCTGGAAACACCATATATTTT.

This clonotype was observed many times. V gene TRBV20-1 combines with J gene TRBJ2-1; unclear D gene. The CDR3 has 11 residues. The germline CDR1 and CDR2 sequences are DFQATT and SNEGSKA (reference sequence). Trimming took off 7 bases at V and 4 bases at J, with 8 bases between the two ends. CDR3 amino acids: CSVGRYNEQFF. The CDR3 region has the DNA TGCAGTGTGGGTCGGTACAATGAGCAGTTCTTC.

This clonotype was detected only a few times. This sequence joins TRBV5-8 and TRBJ1-5; D remains unclear. The V end was cut by 2 bases, the J end by 3 bases, with 9 bases between. Germline V gene lookup returns CDR1 SGHTS and CDR2 YDEGEE. The CDR3 has 14 residues. The CDR3 DNA is TGTGCCAGCAGCTTTGCGCCTACCAATCAGCCCCAGCATTTT. Encoded protein: CASSFAPTNQPQHF.

Ten or more counts support this clonotype. The chain carries TRBV27 and TRBJ1-2; D possibly corresponds to TRBD1 (5 bases). V gave up 2 bases and J gave up 4 bases, with 11 bases separating them. CDR3 size: 14 residues. Germline loops: CDR1 MNHEY, CDR2 SMNVEV (reference sequence). CDR3 residues: CASSLGGLPYGYTF. The CDR3 DNA reads TGTGCCAGCAGTTTAGGGGGACTCCCCTATGGCTACACCTTC.

In its sample, this clonotype was seen many times. V gene TRBV14 combines with J gene TRBJ1-1; D might be TRBD1 (6 bases). The CDR3 totals 15 residues. Germline lookup yields CDR1 SGHDN and CDR2 FVKESK. V lost 4 bases to trimming and J lost 2 bases, with 14 bases between them. The CDR3 loop is CASSPGGALNTEAFF. CDR3 coding DNA: TGTGCCAGCAGCCCCGGGGGGGCGTTAAACACTGAAGCTTTCTTT. Drawing the rest from reference TRBV14 and TRBJ1-1, the complete variable domain is EAGVTQFPSHSVIEKGQTVTLRCDPISGHDNLYWYRRVMGKEIKFLLHFVKESKQDESGMPNNRFLAERTGGTYSTLKVQPAELEDSGVYFCASSPGGALNTEAFFGQGTRLTVV.

This clonotype was recorded many times. The V call is TRBV3-1, the J call TRBJ2-5; 10 bases line up with TRBD2. The J segment lost 5 bases and the V segment lost 4 bases, leaving 4 bases of the junction unmatched. CDR3 size: 14 residues. CDR1 LGHDT and CDR2 YNNKEL come from the germline V gene (reference sequence). The CDR3 loop reads CASSPLAGVETQYF. The CDR3 DNA reads as TGTGCCAGCAGCCCCCTAGCGGGGGTCGAGACCCAGTACTTC.

This clonotype showed up many times. This chain joins TRBV5-1 and TRBJ2-5; 12 nucleotides match TRBD2. V shed 7 bases, J shed 1 base, and the junction held 5 bases outside the gene matches. The CDR3 runs 15 residues. CDR1 and CDR2 (germline): SGHRS, YFSETQ. The chain's CDR3 is CASGRLAGVQETQYF. CDR3 DNA sequence: TGCGCCAGCGGCCGACTAGCGGGGGTCCAAGAGACCCAGTACTTC.

This clonotype showed up many times. The rearrangement links TRBV21-1 to TRBJ2-3. TRBV21-1 is labeled a pseudogene. The CDR3 extends over 15 amino acids. In DNA form, the CDR3 reads TGTGCCAGCAGCAGTTTCTTGGAGATCACAGATACGCAGTATTTT. Residues: CASSSFLEITDTQYF.

This CDR3 is CASSPRSSNQPQHF. CDR3 DNA: TGCGCCAGCAGCCCCAGGAGTAGCAATCAGCCCCAGCATTTT. This sequence joins TRBV4-1 and TRBJ1-5; D remains ambiguous. V was cut by 4 bases and J by 0 bases, with 7 bases left in between. Germline assignment: CDR1 MGHRA and CDR2 YSYEKL. CDR3 size: 14 residues.

The table lists this clonotype with a few counts. The chain employs TRBV7-2 and TRBJ1-2; 9 bases align to TRBD1. Germline CDR1 reads SGHTA; CDR2 reads FQGNSA. This CDR3 is built from 13 residues. V lost 4 bases, J lost 6 bases, and 3 bases stayed unmatched. CDR3 residues: CASSSGQGNGYTF. In DNA form, the CDR3 reads TGTGCCAGCAGCTCGGGACAGGGTAATGGCTACACCTTC.

This clonotype occurred many times. The chain combines TRBV29-1 with TRBJ2-3, with D maybe TRBD1 (5 bases). V was clipped by 7 bases and J by 0 bases, with 5 bases between them. Germline V gene sequence: CDR1 SQVTM, CDR2 ANQGSEA. CDR3 length: 11 amino acids. CDR3 amino acids: CSGQSTDTQYF. CDR3 coding DNA: TGCAGCGGACAGAGCACAGATACGCAGTATTTT.

This clonotype was seen repeatedly, ten times or more. The chain uses TRBV27 and TRBJ1-2, with a weak D call TRBD1 (5 bases). Trimming cost V 0 bases and J 3 bases, with 5 bases left between them. The CDR3 is 13 amino acids. The V gene's germline CDR1 is MNHEY and CDR2 SMNVEV (reference sequence). The CDR3 DNA is TGTGCCAGCAGTTTATCCAGGGACTATGGCTACACCTTC. Translated, it gives CASSLSRDYGYTF.

This clonotype appeared a few times. V gene TRBV3-1 combines with J gene TRBJ2-5; D ambiguous. The CDR3 contains 13 residues. Germline-derived CDR1 and CDR2 are LGHDT and YNNKEL (reference sequence). Trimming removed 1 base from V and 4 bases from J, with 7 bases in between. The CDR3 sequence: CASSQGFLETQYF. As DNA, the CDR3 is TGTGCCAGCAGCCAAGGGTTTTTAGAGACCCAGTACTTC.

This clonotype was picked up a small number of times. The chain links TRBV12-3 or TRBV12-4 to TRBJ2-1; no reliable D call. This CDR3 is 14 amino acids long. The ends were cut back, 1 base at V and 2 bases at J, with 6 bases in the middle. The CDR3 loop is CASSLGATYNEQFF. Here the CDR3 DNA reads TGTGCCAGCAGTTTAGGTGCTACCTACAATGAGCAGTTCTTC.

This clonotype was found many times. The rearrangement uses TRBV12-3 or TRBV12-4 and TRBJ2-7; D gene ambiguous. The V gene lost 1 base and the J gene lost 2 bases, with 9 bases spanning the gap. The CDR3 totals 14 residues. The CDR3 here is CASSLGGIAYEQYF. In DNA form, the CDR3 reads TGTGCCAGCAGTTTAGGAGGTATCGCCTACGAGCAGTACTTC.

The V call is TRBV4-2, the J call TRBJ1-5; D is unresolved. This CDR3 is built from 15 residues. Germline V gene lookup returns CDR1 LGHNA and CDR2 YNFKEQ. Trimming removed 0 bases from V and 7 bases from J, with 13 bases in between. CDR3 protein: CASSQEFAPSQPQHF. CDR3 bases: TGTGCCAGCAGCCAAGAGTTCGCACCGTCCCAGCCCCAGCATTTT.

This clonotype was detected ten times or more. The CDR3 here is CASSSDRGYEQYF. The CDR3 coding sequence is TGTGCCAGCAGCTCAGACAGGGGGTACGAGCAGTACTTC. This chain uses TRBV7-3 with TRBJ2-7, with 9 bases that match TRBD1. The trim removed 4 bases at V and 4 bases at J, leaving 2 bases unmatched. The CDR3 length is 13 residues. Germline CDR1 reads SGHTA; CDR2 reads FQGTGA.

The chain employs TRBV6-1 and TRBJ2-7, with 7 positions matching TRBD2. V lost 4 bases, J lost 1 base, and 7 bases stayed unmatched. The length of the CDR3 is 15 residues. The V gene's germline CDR1 is MNHNS and CDR2 SASEGT. CDR3 nucleotide sequence: TGTGCCAGCAGTGTCGGACTAGGACTTTCCTACGAGCAGTACTTC. It translates to CASSVGLGLSYEQYF.

In this sample, this clonotype turned up many times. The genes are TRBV5-1 and TRBJ1-2, with 7 positions matching TRBD1. Germline trimming cut 5 bases from V and 6 bases from J; bases unmatched to any gene: 4. CDR3 length: 12 amino acids. Germline V gives CDR1 SGHRS, CDR2 YFSETQ. In DNA form, the CDR3 reads TGCGCCAGCAGGACAGGGTTCGATGGCTACACCTTC. Translation: CASRTGFDGYTF.

The J gene is TRBJ2-7, the V gene TRBV7-6, with 7 positions matching TRBD1. Per germline, CDR1 SGHVS and CDR2 FNYEAQ. With V trimmed by 4 bases and J by 6 bases, 3 bases remained unmatched. CDR3 size: 12 residues. CDR3 region: CASSSHRGEQYF. CDR3 in DNA: TGTGCCAGCAGCTCTCACAGGGGCGAGCAGTACTTC.

This clonotype has a handful of counts. The DNA of the CDR3 is TGCGCCAGCAGCCAATACCCCTCCGGCACTGGAAACACCATATATTTT. Protein sequence: CASSQYPSGTGNTIYF. J is TRBJ1-3 and V is TRBV4-3; D is undetermined. This CDR3 comprises 16 residues. Trimming took 2 bases from V and 2 from J, leaving 13 bases between them. Germline V CDR1 and CDR2: LGHNA, YSLEER.

V usage is TRBV5-4 and J usage is TRBJ1-6, with 10 bases lining up with TRBD1. V shed 5 bases, J shed 7 bases, and the junction held 6 bases outside the gene matches. There are 15 residues in the CDR3. From germline, CDR1 is SGHNT and CDR2 YYREEE (reference sequence). The CDR3: CASRKDRGKNSPLHF. In DNA form, the CDR3 reads TGTGCCAGCAGAAAGGACAGGGGGAAAAATTCACCCCTCCACTTT.

This clonotype has a count of ten or more. The chain is built from TRBV6-2 or TRBV6-3 and TRBJ2-1; D uncertain. The CDR3 is 10 amino acids. Trimming left V 2 bases short and J 13 bases short, with 6 bases between. CDR1 MNHEY and CDR2 SVGEGT come from the germline V gene. Here the CDR3 reads CASSYGTQFF. CDR3 in DNA: TGTGCCAGCAGTTACGGTACACAGTTCTTC.

The rearrangement links TRBV28 to TRBJ2-3; 10 bases fit TRBD2. CDR1 is MDHEN, CDR2 SYDVKM, per germline. V was clipped by 9 bases and J by 2 bases; unmatched bases: 14. This CDR3 region has 17 residues. The CDR3 nucleotides read TGTGCCAGTCTTGCCCTCATAGCGGGGGGCTACACAGATACGCAGTATTTT. Protein: CASLALIAGGYTDTQYF.

This clonotype has a count of ten or more. The CDR3 protein is CASSLVTGFYYEQYF. CDR3 nucleotide sequence: TGCGCCAGCAGCTTGGTCACGGGGTTCTACTACGAGCAGTACTTC. J is TRBJ2-7 and V is TRBV5-1; D might be TRBD2 (5 bases). CDR1 and CDR2 from the germline V gene are SGHRS and YFSETQ. CDR3 length equals 15 residues. V was cut by 0 bases and J by 3 bases, with 13 bases left in between.